This T cell receptor (beta chain) derives from a study of Ad26.COV2.S vaccination and SARS-CoV-2 variants. General study findings and limits: Reported findings describe substantial breadth in spike-specific CD8+ and CD4+ T cell responses following vaccination. It was vaccine recipients, not placebo recipients, who had the higher spike-specific TCR breadth. The analyses of TCR breadth and depth may have understated the size of total T cell responses.

Treatment indicated: around 19 received Ad26.COV2.S at low or high dose, single or two shots; about 5 received placebo; per-sample allocation not given. Vaccine and placebo recipients were sampled on day 63 after the first injection. For this clone: The antigen is not known.

Using immunoSEQ multiplex PCR, the repertoire was profiled, and TCRdb retains in-frame clones only, with some absent. The sample includes around 320,000 clones, about nine tenths of them seen just once. Sequences were derived from peripheral blood, sampled in a trial of Ad26.COV2.S vaccine versus placebo. This receptor was taken from a person aged 18-65 years who received the Ad26.COV2.S COVID-19 vaccine or a placebo.

CDR3 sequence reads: CASSLDSRLGYYGYTF. CDR3 nucleotide sequence: TGTGCCAGCAGCTTAGATTCTCGGTTGGGCTACTATGGCTACACCTTC. The gene calls are TRBV7-6 and TRBJ1-2; D gene ambiguous. The CDR3 runs to 16 residues. Trimming removed 1 base from V and 3 bases from J, with 15 bases in between. CDR1 and CDR2 from the germline V gene are SGHVS and FNYEAQ. Looking up the rest from reference TRBV7-6 and TRBJ1-2 gives the full variable domain: GAGVSQSPRYKVTKRGQDVALRCDPISGHVSLYWYRQALGQGPEFLTYFNYEAQQDKSGLPNDRFSAERPEGSISTLTIQRTEQRDSAMYRCASSLDSRLGYYGYTFGSGTRLTVV.